What follows is one T cell receptor (beta chain) and its context. The target of this receptor is not known. No much larger clonotype is one base removed from it; base qualities were not supplied. Donors were around 37 systemically healthy Caucasian individuals from Russia aged roughly 6 to 100 years. Each donor gave ten milliliters of peripheral blood, collected into EDTA-treated Vacutainer tubes. Ficoll-Paque density-gradient centrifugation was used to isolate PBMCs, with at least 7 million obtained per sample. Trizol reagent was used to extract total RNA from PBMCs, with at least 6 micrograms per sample. For every donor, an aliquot of PBMCs went through flow cytometry to measure the percentages of naive CD45RAhigh/CD27high T cells. Library generation was performed with 5' RACE. Sequencer: Illumina HiSeq 2500. A second PCR of about 6 to 11 cycles was performed with a sample-barcoded 5' primer and a J-beta primer mix. A unique molecular identifier was introduced onto each TCR beta cDNA molecule by a template-switch 5' adaptor carrying 12 random nucleotides. Each sample yielded at least 2.5 million CDR3-containing paired-end reads. All of the RNA was converted into first-strand cDNA using the Mint cDNA synthesis kit, with a TRBC-specific oligonucleotide serving as the primer. All cDNA was treated with uracil-DNA glycosylase and then went through a first 18-cycle PCR with the universal primers M1SS and BC2_uni_R. In the original analysis: Each sample was normalized by randomly selecting 1 million high-quality reads, each carrying a distinct molecular identifier. Reads with shared molecular identifiers were discarded instead of being binned into consensus sequences. MiTCR, run with a Q25 quality threshold and the strictest error-elimination algorithm, handled CDR3 identification, clonotype clustering and error correction. A nonparametric unseen species model with Euler transformation was used to estimate a lower bound on total TCR beta diversity. The public reads were run again by TCRdb, first through fastp at Q25 and then through MiXCR, and only productive beta chains were kept. Rows merge per CDR3 protein into single entries with the most common DNA and genes. TCRdb's processing, not the authors' own work, is the source of the V and J calls. The sample profile shows around 900,000 distinct CDR3 sequences; around 28% of them were found once. Together, the top ten hold approximately 15% of the sample.

The data originate from a study of blood T cells in healthy people across ages (dated by TCRdb to between 2014 and 2017). For the study in its entirety: Template switching captured roughly one uniquely barcoded TCR beta cDNA molecule per two T cells in model experiments. Using deep sequencing normalized with unique cDNA molecular identifiers, the study measured how TCR beta repertoire diversity changes with age. The donors were divided into four age groups: young (average approximately 17 years), middle-aged (about 39), aged (about 56) and long-lived (more than 75). To avoid experimental bias, donors of different ages were randomly spread across the sequencing lanes. Using the same blood draw, the study looked at two additional independent replicas of 1 million unique cDNA reads for two donors, one aged 18 to 29 and the other aged 80 or older.

V drops 4 bases and J drops 0 bases, leaving 15 bases in between. There are 16 amino acids in the CDR3, from cysteine to phenylalanine inclusive. Just CDR3 DNA is preserved here, 48 bases in frame from base 1. Beyond this particular receptor, the publication reports: Because donor CMV infection status was unknown, age-related changes in expanded clonotypes were potentially confounded. Conclusive comparison of naive and antigen-experienced compartments was prevented by the profiling of bulk unsorted PBMCs. Compared with the aged group, more naive CD4+ T cells, fewer expanded clones and increased TCR diversity were shown by the long-lived group, suggesting age selection. A strong correlation was found between observed TCR beta diversity and the percentage of naive T cells measured by flow cytometry. Total diversity estimates from one million sequenced T cells were considered lower bounds and underestimates. As age increased, observed TCR beta diversity per million T cells dropped in a roughly linear way, and a significant reduction was already evident by age about 40.

The sequencing input was blood. This clonotype originated in an elderly woman in good health. The chain couples TRBV12-3 or TRBV12-4 to TRBJ1-1, with TRBD1 tentatively as D gene (6 bases match). The CDR3 sequence is CASSSLRGGVNTEAFF. The DNA sequence reads TGTGCCAGCAGTTCGCTCAGGGGTGGAGTGAACACTGAAGCTTTCTTT.